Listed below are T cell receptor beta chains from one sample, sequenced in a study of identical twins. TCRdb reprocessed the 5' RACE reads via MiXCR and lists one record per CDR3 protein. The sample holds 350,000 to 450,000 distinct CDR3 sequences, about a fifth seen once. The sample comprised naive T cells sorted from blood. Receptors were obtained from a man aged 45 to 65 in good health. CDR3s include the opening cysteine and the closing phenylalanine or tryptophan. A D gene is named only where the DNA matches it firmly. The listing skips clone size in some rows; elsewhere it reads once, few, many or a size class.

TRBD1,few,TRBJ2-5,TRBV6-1,TGTGCCAGCAGACTATCTACAGGGGAATTCCAAGAGACCCAGTACTTC,CASRLSTGEFQETQYF
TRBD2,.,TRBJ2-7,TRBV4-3,TGCGCCAGCAGCCAAGACGGGGGGACCACCTACGAGCAGTACTTC,CASSQDGGTTYEQYF
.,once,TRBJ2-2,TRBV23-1,TGCGCCAGCAGTCAACCGAGGACCCGACCTAGGACCGGGGAGCTGTTTTTT,CASSQPRTRPRTGELFF
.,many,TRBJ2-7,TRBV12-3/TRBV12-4,TGTGCCAGCAGTTTTATGAGCTCCGGGGGCTTCGAGCAGTACTTC,CASSFMSSGGFEQYF
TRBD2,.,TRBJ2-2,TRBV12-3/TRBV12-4,TGTGCCAGCAGTTTTCAGGGAGGGCGTAGCACCGGGGAGCTGTTTTTT,CASSFQGGRSTGELFF
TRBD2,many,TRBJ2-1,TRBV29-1,TGCAGCGTTCCGGGGTTGGGAGGGATTCTCAATGAGCAGTTCTTC,CSVPGLGGILNEQFF
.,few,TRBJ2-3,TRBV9,TGTGCCAGCAGCGAAGGAGGGTTTCAGGGTACGCAGTATTTT,CASSEGGFQGTQYF
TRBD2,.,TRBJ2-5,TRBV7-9,TGTGCCAGCAGCGCCCCTCCGCGGGAGCTGAGAGAGACCCAGTACTTC,CASSAPPRELRETQYF
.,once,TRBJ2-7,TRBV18,TGTGCCAGCTCAGCCTCTGGGGGTGCCTACGAGCAGTACTTC,CASSASGGAYEQYF
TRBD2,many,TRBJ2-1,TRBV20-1,TGCAGTGCGGGCGGGAGCTCCTACAATGAGCAGTTCTTC,CSAGGSSYNEQFF
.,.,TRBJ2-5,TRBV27,TGTGCCAGCAGTTTTCAGGGGACAAAAGAGACCCAGTACTTC,CASSFQGTKETQYF
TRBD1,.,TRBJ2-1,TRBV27,TGTGCCAGCAGTCTACAGGCCGGGACAGGGTTCTACAATGAGCAGTTCTTC,CASSLQAGTGFYNEQFF
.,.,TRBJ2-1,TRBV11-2,TGTGCCAGCAGTTTGGATAGGACTGAGCAGTTCTTC,CASSLDRTEQFF
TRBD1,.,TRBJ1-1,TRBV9,TGTGCCAGCAGCCCGAGGGGGCAGGGAAGGAACACTGAAGCTTTCTTT,CASSPRGQGRNTEAFF
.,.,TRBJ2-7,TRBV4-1,TGCGCCAGCAGCCAAGTCGGGGGGCCATCCTACGAGCAGTACTTC,CASSQVGGPSYEQYF
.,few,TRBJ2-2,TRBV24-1,TGTGCCACCAGTGATGGACACGCGAACACCGGGGAGCTGTTTTTT,CATSDGHANTGELFF
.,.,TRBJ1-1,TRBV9,TGTGCCAGCAGCGTAGGCTTGTTGGGCGAAGCTTTCTTT,CASSVGLLGEAFF
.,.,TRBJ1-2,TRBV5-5,TGTGCCAGCAGCTTAGGGGTCGATGGCTACACCTTC,CASSLGVDGYTF
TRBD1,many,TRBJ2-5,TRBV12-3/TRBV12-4,TGTGCCAGCAGTTTAGGGACAGGGGTCCAAGAGACCCAGTACTTC,CASSLGTGVQETQYF
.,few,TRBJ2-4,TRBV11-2,TGTGCCAGCGGTAGCCTAGCCAAAAACATTCAGTACTTC,CASGSLAKNIQYF